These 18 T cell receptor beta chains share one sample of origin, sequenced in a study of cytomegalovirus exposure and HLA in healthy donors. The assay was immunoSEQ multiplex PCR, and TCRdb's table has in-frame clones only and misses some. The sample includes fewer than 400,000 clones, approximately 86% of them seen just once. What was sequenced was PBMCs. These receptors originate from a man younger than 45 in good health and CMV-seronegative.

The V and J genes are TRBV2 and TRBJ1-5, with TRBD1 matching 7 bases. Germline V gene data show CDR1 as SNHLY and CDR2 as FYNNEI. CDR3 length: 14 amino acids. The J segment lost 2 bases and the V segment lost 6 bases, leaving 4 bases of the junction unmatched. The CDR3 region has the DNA TGTGCCAGCAGGGGTACAGGGGGCAATCAGCCCCAGCATTTT. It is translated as CASRGTGGNQPQHF.

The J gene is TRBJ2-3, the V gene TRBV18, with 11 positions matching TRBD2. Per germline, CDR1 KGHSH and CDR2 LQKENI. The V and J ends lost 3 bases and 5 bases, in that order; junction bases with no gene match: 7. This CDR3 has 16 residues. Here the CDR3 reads CASSPASGGSGDTQYF. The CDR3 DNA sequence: TGTGCCAGCTCACCGGCTAGCGGGGGGTCGGGAGATACGCAGTATTTT.

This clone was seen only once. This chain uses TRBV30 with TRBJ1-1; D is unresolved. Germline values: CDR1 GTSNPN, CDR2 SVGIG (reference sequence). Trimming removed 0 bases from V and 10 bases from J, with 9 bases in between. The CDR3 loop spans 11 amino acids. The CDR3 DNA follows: TGTGCCTGGAGTGTACTCTACCGAGCTTTCTTT. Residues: CAWSVLYRAFF.

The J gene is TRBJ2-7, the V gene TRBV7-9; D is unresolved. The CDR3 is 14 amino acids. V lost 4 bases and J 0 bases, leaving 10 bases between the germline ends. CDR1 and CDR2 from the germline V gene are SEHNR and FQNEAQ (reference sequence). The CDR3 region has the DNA TGTGCCAGCAGCTCATTGGTTAGCTCCTACGAGCAGTACTTC. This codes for CASSSLVSSYEQYF. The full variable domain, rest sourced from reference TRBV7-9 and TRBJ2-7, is DTGVSQNPRHKITKRGQNVTFRCDPISEHNRLYWYRQTLGQGPEFLTYFQNEAQLEKSRLLSDRFSAERPKGSFSTLEIQRTEQGDSAMYLCASSSLVSSYEQYFGPGTRLTVT.

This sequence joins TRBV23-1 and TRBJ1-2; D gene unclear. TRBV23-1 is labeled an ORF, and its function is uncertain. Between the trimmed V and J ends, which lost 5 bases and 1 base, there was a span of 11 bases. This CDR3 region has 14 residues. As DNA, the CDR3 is TGCGCCAGCAGTTACCCGACTGATAACTATGGCTACACCTTC. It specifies CASSYPTDNYGYTF.

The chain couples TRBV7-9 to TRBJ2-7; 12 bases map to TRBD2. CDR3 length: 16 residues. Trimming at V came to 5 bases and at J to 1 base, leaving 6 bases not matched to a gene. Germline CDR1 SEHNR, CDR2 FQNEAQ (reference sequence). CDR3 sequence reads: CASSTQLAGGSYEQYF. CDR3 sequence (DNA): TGTGCCAGCAGCACCCAACTAGCGGGGGGTTCCTACGAGCAGTACTTC.

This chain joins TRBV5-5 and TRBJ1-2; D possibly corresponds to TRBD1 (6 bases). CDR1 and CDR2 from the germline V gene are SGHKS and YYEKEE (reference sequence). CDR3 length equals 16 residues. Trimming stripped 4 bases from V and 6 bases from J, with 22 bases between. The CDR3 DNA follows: TGTGCCAGCAGCAAACATTCGACAGGCTCGATAGATGGCTACACCTTC. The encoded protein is CASSKHSTGSIDGYTF.

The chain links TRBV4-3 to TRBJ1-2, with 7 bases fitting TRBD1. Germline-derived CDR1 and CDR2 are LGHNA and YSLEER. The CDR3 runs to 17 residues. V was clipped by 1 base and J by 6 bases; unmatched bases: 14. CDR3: CASSQAPGQWPEDGYTF. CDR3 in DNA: TGCGCCAGCAGCCAAGCCCCGGGACAGTGGCCTGAGGATGGCTACACCTTC.

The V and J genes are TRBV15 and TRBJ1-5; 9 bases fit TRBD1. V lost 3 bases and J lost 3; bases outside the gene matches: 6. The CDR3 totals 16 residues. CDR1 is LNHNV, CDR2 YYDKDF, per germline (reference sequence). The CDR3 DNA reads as TGTGCCACCAGCAGTCGGGACAGGGTCTACAATCAGCCCCAGCATTTT. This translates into CATSSRDRVYNQPQHF.

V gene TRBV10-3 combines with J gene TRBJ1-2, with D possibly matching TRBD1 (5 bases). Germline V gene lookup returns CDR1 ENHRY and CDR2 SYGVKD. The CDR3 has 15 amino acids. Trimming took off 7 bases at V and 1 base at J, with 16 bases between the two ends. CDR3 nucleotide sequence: TGTGCCATCAACTCCGCTCGCGACAGTAACTATGGCTACACCTTC. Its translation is CAINSARDSNYGYTF.

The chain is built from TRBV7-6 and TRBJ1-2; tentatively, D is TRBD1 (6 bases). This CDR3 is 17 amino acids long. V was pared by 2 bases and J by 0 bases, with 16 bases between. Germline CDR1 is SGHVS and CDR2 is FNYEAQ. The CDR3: CASSLNPPGAANYGYTF. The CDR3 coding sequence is TGTGCCAGCAGCTTAAACCCCCCAGGGGCTGCTAACTATGGCTACACCTTC.

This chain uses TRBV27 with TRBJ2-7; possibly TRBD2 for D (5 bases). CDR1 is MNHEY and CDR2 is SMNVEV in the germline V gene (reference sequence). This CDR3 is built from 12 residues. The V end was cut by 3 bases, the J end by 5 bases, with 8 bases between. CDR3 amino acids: CASSFGGDEQYF. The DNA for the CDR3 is TGTGCCAGCAGTTTTGGAGGAGACGAGCAGTACTTC.

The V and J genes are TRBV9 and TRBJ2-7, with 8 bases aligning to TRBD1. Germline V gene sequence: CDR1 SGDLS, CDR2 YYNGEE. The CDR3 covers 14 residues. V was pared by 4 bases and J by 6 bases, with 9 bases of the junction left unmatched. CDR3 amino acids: CASSYRDRSSEQYF. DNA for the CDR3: TGTGCCAGCAGCTACCGGGACAGGTCTAGCGAGCAGTACTTC. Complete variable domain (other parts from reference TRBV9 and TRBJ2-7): DSGVTQTPKHLITATGQRVTLRCSPRSGDLSVYWYQQSLDQGLQFLIQYYNGEERAKGNILERFSAQQFPDLHSELNLSSLELGDSALYFCASSYRDRSSEQYFGPGTRLTVT.

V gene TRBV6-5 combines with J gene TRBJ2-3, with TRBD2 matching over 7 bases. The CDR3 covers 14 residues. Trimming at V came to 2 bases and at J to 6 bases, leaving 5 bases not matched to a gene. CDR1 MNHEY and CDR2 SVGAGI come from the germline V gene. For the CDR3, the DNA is TGTGCCAGCAGTTACCCCGACGGGAGGGATACGCAGTATTTT. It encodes CASSYPDGRDTQYF.

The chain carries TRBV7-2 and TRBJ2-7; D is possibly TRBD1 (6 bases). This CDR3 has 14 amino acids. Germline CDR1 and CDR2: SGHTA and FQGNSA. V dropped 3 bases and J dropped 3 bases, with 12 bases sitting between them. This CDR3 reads CASSFQDRFYEQYF. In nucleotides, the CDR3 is TGTGCCAGCAGCTTCCAGGACAGATTCTACGAGCAGTACTTC.

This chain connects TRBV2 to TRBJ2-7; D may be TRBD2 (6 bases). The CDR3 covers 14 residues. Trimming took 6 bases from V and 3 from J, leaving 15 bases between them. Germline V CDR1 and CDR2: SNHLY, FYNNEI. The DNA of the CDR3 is TGTGCCAGCAGGAATGGGGGAGGAGTCTACGAGCAGTACTTC. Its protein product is CASRNGGGVYEQYF.

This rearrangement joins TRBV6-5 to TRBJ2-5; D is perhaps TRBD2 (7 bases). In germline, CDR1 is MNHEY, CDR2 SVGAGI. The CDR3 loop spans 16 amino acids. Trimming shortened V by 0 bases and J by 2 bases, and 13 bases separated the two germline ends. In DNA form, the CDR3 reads TGTGCCAGCAGTTACTCAGGGGGGGCGTATCAAGAGACCCAGTACTTC. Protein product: CASSYSGGAYQETQYF.

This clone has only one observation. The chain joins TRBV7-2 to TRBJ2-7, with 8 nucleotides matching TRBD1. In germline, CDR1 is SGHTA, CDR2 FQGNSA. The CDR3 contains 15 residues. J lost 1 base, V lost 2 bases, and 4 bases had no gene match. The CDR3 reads CASSLTGQVSYEQYF. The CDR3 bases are TGTGCCAGCAGCTTAACGGGACAGGTTTCCTACGAGCAGTACTTC.